These 25 T cell receptor beta chains share one sample of origin, sequenced in a study of identical twins (dated by TCRdb to the mid-2010s). Library preparation was by 5' RACE. Sequencing was performed on an Illumina HiSeq 2000. TCRdb ran its own pipeline on the public reads, namely fastp trimming at Q25 and MiXCR clone calling, and kept in-frame beta chains. Entries are consolidated by CDR3 protein sequence, retaining the most common genes and DNA. For this sample there are 1.5 million to 2 million distinct CDR3 sequences; more than 30% appear just once. The ten most abundant clones make up 0.25% to 0.3% of the sample. Sample: cord blood. The receptors shown here come from a newborn girl in good health.

There are a few counts of this clonotype. This chain links TRBV9 with TRBJ2-3, with 8 bases identical to TRBD2. CDR1 is SGDLS and CDR2 is YYNGEE in the germline V gene. The J segment lost 0 bases and the V segment lost 0 bases, leaving 3 bases of the junction unmatched. The CDR3 runs 16 residues. As DNA, the CDR3 is TGTGCCAGCAGCGTAGAGGCTAGCGGGAGCACAGATACGCAGTATTTT. Its protein product is CASSVEASGSTDTQYF.

A few counts support this clonotype. The CDR3 nucleotides read TGCGCCAGCAGTGAGTCCGGGACAGGGTGTAAAAAACTGTTTTTT. This encodes CASSESGTGCKKLFF. The chain joins TRBV10-1 to TRBJ1-4; 9 nucleotides line up with TRBD1. The J segment lost 9 bases and the V segment lost 0 bases, leaving 5 bases of the junction unmatched. The germline gives CDR1 WNHNN, CDR2 SYGVQD (reference sequence). The CDR3 is 15 residues long.

The chain uses TRBV2 and TRBJ2-3; unclear D gene. Between the trimmed V and J ends, which lost 6 bases and 2 bases, there was a span of 15 bases. The germline V gene has CDR1 SNHLY and CDR2 FYNNEI. CDR3 size: 15 residues. The CDR3 loop is CASRGTTAFTDTQYF. The CDR3 bases are TGTGCCAGCAGAGGCACTACTGCTTTCACAGATACGCAGTATTTT.

The chain uses TRBV28 and TRBJ2-7; D is possibly TRBD2 (6 bases). The germline V and J ends were trimmed by 4 bases and 6 bases, with 13 bases remaining between them. This CDR3 is built from 13 residues. Germline CDR1 reads MDHEN; CDR2 reads SYDVKM. The CDR3 loop is CASSSGREAEQYF. The CDR3 bases are TGTGCCAGCAGTTCTGGCAGGGAGGCCGAGCAGTACTTC. The variable domain in full, completed from reference TRBV28 and TRBJ2-7, reads DVKVTQSSRYLVKRTGEKVFLECVQDMDHENMFWYRQDPGLGLRLIYFSYDVKMKEKGDIPEGYSVSREKKERFSLILESASTNQTSMYLCASSSGREAEQYFGPGTRLTVT.

This clonotype has a handful of counts. V gene TRBV27 combines with J gene TRBJ2-1; D perhaps matches TRBD2 (6 bases). Germline V gene data show CDR1 as MNHEY and CDR2 as SMNVEV (reference sequence). V was cut by 1 base and J by 1 base, with 14 bases left in between. This CDR3 has 17 residues. CDR3 bases: TGTGCCAGCAGTTTATTCGGAGGGCAAAGGTCCTACAATGAGCAGTTCTTC. It encodes CASSLFGGQRSYNEQFF.

This clonotype was seen a few times. This rearrangement joins TRBV5-1 to TRBJ1-2; 8 bases line up with TRBD1. The CDR3 has 16 amino acids. V was pared by 0 bases and J by 1 base, with 5 bases of the junction left unmatched. Germline values: CDR1 SGHRS, CDR2 YFSETQ. CDR3 amino acids: CASSLAQGDGNYGYTF. CDR3 in DNA: TGCGCCAGCAGCTTGGCACAGGGGGACGGTAACTATGGCTACACCTTC.

Worth noting for this clonotype: One end of the junction is discordant with germline, which a read error may explain. This chain uses TRBV25-1 with TRBJ2-3, with a weak D call TRBD2 (5 bases). This CDR3 comprises 15 residues. Germline V CDR1 and CDR2: MGHDK, SYGVNS. The CDR3 bases are TGTGTCAGCAGTGACTGGCTAGAGGGAGCAGATACGCAGTATTTT. Translating it yields CVSSDWLEGADTQYF.

As to this clonotype: This could be a read error, since a much larger clone is one nucleotide away. The chain joins TRBV2 to TRBJ2-1; tentatively, D is TRBD1 (5 bases). This CDR3 is built from 11 residues. The ends were cut back, 6 bases at V and 10 bases at J, with 10 bases in the middle. Germline CDR1 is SNHLY and CDR2 is FYNNEI. CDR3 in amino acids: CASRHRYEQFF. The CDR3 region has the DNA TGTGCCAGCAGGCACAGGTACGAGCAGTTCTTC.

There are a few counts of this clonotype. Mismatch with germline at one junction end may stem from a read error. V and J are TRBV4-2 and TRBJ2-3; 9 bases line up with TRBD2. CDR3 length: 15 amino acids. Per germline, CDR1 LGHNA and CDR2 YNFKEQ. This CDR3 is CAGSQRGLAGDTQYF. The CDR3 DNA reads TGTGCCGGCAGCCAACGGGGACTAGCAGGAGATACGCAGTATTTT.

The rearrangement uses TRBV6-5 and TRBJ2-3; D gene unclear. Trimming removed 0 bases from V and 2 bases from J, with 9 bases in between. The CDR3 covers 15 residues. Looked up from germline, CDR1 is MNHEY and CDR2 is SVGAGI. The CDR3, as DNA: TGTGCCAGCAGTTACTCGTGGCGGCACACAGATACGCAGTATTTT. It translates to CASSYSWRHTDTQYF.

This clonotype was detected ten times or more. The chain is built from TRBV6-2 or TRBV6-3 and TRBJ2-1; the D call may be TRBD1 or TRBD2 (5 bases each). Germline V gene sequence: CDR1 MNHEY, CDR2 SVGEGT. V lost 0 bases and J 8 bases, leaving 5 bases between the germline ends. CDR3 size: 12 residues. Written as DNA, the CDR3 is TGTGCCAGCAGTTACTCGGGGGATGAGCAGTTCTTC. Translating it yields CASSYSGDEQFF.

V gene TRBV20-1 combines with J gene TRBJ2-3, with 7 bases lining up with TRBD2. Losses at the gene ends were 3 bases for V and 4 bases for J; bases not matched to a gene: 1. Germline V gene sequence: CDR1 DFQATT, CDR2 SNEGSKA (reference sequence). This CDR3 region has 12 residues. CDR3 amino acids: CSASLAADTQYF. The CDR3 DNA is TGCAGTGCTAGTCTAGCGGCAGATACGCAGTATTTT.

This clonotype was seen more than once but under ten times. This sequence joins TRBV4-1 and TRBJ2-1, with 10 positions matching TRBD2. V was pared by 3 bases and J by 0 bases, with 5 bases of the junction left unmatched. CDR1 is MGHRA and CDR2 is YSYEKL in the germline V gene. The CDR3 runs to 17 residues. The DNA of the CDR3 is TGCGCCAGCAGCCAGGCACTAGCGGGGAGCTCCTACAATGAGCAGTTCTTC. Amino acids: CASSQALAGSSYNEQFF.

J is TRBJ2-7 and V is TRBV5-6; 10 nucleotides match TRBD1. The CDR3 totals 14 residues. Germline CDR1 reads SGHDT; CDR2 reads YYEEEE. The J segment lost 5 bases and the V segment lost 2 bases, leaving 4 bases of the junction unmatched. Written as DNA, the CDR3 is TGTGCCAGCAGCTTCGGGACAGGGGCACACGAGCAGTACTTC. This sequence encodes CASSFGTGAHEQYF.

There are a few counts of this clonotype. The V call is TRBV9, the J call TRBJ2-2, with 10 bases lining up with TRBD2. Germline CDR1 and CDR2: SGDLS and YYNGEE. J gave up 7 bases and V 3 bases, and 3 bases lay outside the gene matches. This CDR3 is 14 amino acids long. The CDR3 reads CASSETSGHGELFF. The DNA for the CDR3 is TGTGCCAGCAGCGAGACTAGCGGGCACGGGGAGCTGTTTTTT.

This clonotype showed up just a few times. CDR3 nucleotides: TGTGCCAGCAGCCAAGACAGCGTGAACACTGAAGCTTTCTTT. Its protein product is CASSQDSVNTEAFF. This chain connects TRBV3-1 to TRBJ1-1; D not resolved. From germline, CDR1 is LGHDT and CDR2 YNNKEL (reference sequence). V was cut by 0 bases and J by 0 bases, with 5 bases left in between. CDR3 length equals 14 residues.

This clonotype was recorded a few times. The chain couples TRBV4-2 to TRBJ2-3, with TRBD2 matching 9 bases. The V gene's germline CDR1 is LGHNA and CDR2 YNFKEQ. This CDR3 region has 16 residues. V trimming: 0 bases; J trimming: 2 bases; junction bases outside the gene matches: 3. Here the CDR3 reads CASSQEEREATDTQYF. CDR3 DNA: TGTGCCAGCAGCCAAGAAGAGCGGGAGGCCACAGATACGCAGTATTTT.

The chain couples TRBV20-1 to TRBJ2-7; the match to TRBD1 covers 7 bases. CDR3 length equals 15 residues. CDR1 DFQATT and CDR2 SNEGSKA come from the germline V gene (reference sequence). Trimming at V came to 3 bases and at J to 4 bases, leaving 12 bases not matched to a gene. CDR3 protein: CSASRPDRPMYEQYF. DNA of the CDR3: TGCAGTGCTAGCAGACCGGACAGGCCAATGTACGAGCAGTACTTC.

This chain joins TRBV2 and TRBJ2-5; 9 bases map to TRBD2. J lost 2 bases, V lost 1 base, and 2 bases had no gene match. This CDR3 spans 15 amino acids. The germline V gene has CDR1 SNHLY and CDR2 FYNNEI. The CDR3 DNA follows: TGTGCCAGCAGTGAAGGGCTAGCGGGGCAAGAGACCCAGTACTTC. Its protein product is CASSEGLAGQETQYF.

A few counts support this clonotype. The CDR3 nucleotides read TGTGCCAGCTCCGGGCAGAGAAATAGCAATCAGCCCCAGCATTTT. This translates into CASSGQRNSNQPQHF. This chain joins TRBV12-3 or TRBV12-4 and TRBJ1-5, with D uncertain. Trimming removed 8 bases from V and 0 bases from J, with 14 bases in between. The CDR3 covers 15 residues.

Concerning this clonotype itself: A read error may produce the germline difference seen at one junction end. The chain has TRBV3-1 and TRBJ2-7; D is uncertain. Germline CDR1 is LGHDT and CDR2 is YNNKEL (reference sequence). The CDR3 loop spans 12 amino acids. The chain's CDR3 is CASIVPSCEQYF. The CDR3, as DNA: TGTGCCAGCATAGTCCCCTCCTGCGAGCAGTACTTC.

This clonotype has more than one count but fewer than ten. CDR3 region: CSARDRRGYTF. The CDR3 DNA reads TGCAGTGCTAGGGACAGGAGGGGCTACACCTTC. The V gene is TRBV20-1, the J gene TRBJ1-2, with TRBD1 identical over 7 bases. The V and J ends lost 3 bases and 8 bases, in that order; junction bases with no gene match: 3. From germline, CDR1 is DFQATT and CDR2 SNEGSKA (reference sequence). This CDR3 comprises 11 residues.

The sample holds a few counts of this clonotype. The rearrangement joins TRBV18 to TRBJ2-3; D remains ambiguous. The germline V and J ends were trimmed by 3 bases and 0 bases, with 13 bases remaining between them. Germline CDR1 reads KGHSH; CDR2 reads LQKENI. There are 16 residues in the CDR3. CDR3 sequence reads: CASSPSQRSSTDTQYF. In nucleotides, the CDR3 is TGTGCCAGCTCACCGAGCCAGCGTTCTAGCACAGATACGCAGTATTTT.

The rearrangement joins TRBV11-2 to TRBJ2-1, with D unclear. V gave up 1 base and J gave up 2 bases, with 9 bases separating them. The germline V gene has CDR1 SGHAT and CDR2 FQNNGV. The CDR3 sequence is 15 residues long. The CDR3 DNA reads as TGTGCCAGCAGCTTAGGAACAGTAGCCTACAATGAGCAGTTCTTC. Protein: CASSLGTVAYNEQFF.

V usage is TRBV2 and J usage is TRBJ2-1, with D uncertain. Germline CDR1 and CDR2: SNHLY and FYNNEI. Trimming left V 2 bases short and J 10 bases short, with 9 bases between. The CDR3 has 12 residues. This CDR3 reads CASSESVGEQFF. CDR3 coding DNA: TGTGCCAGCAGTGAAAGTGTGGGCGAGCAGTTCTTC.